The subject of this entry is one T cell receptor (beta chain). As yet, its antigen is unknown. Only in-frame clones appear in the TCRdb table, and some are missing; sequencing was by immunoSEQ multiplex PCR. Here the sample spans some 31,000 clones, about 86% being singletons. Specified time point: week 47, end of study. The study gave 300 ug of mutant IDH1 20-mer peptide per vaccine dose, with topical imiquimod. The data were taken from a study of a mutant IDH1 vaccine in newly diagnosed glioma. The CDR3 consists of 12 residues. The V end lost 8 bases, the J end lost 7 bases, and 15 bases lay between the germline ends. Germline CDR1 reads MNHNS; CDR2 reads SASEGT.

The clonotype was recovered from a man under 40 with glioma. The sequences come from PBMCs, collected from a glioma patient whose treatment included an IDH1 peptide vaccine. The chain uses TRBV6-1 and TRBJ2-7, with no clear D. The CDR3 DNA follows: TGTGCCAGCCATAACTCCTACGTGGAGCAGTACTTC. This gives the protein CASHNSYVEQYF.